A selection of T cell receptor beta chains follows, all from one sample in a study of cytomegalovirus exposure and HLA in healthy donors. Profiling relied on immunoSEQ multiplex PCR, and the TCRdb table lists in-frame clones only, not all of them. The sample lists around 200,000 clones, around 81% occurring once. The sample consisted of PBMCs. The receptor set was obtained from a woman in her 50s in good health and CMV-seropositive. Both conserved end residues are part of each CDR3. A D gene is named only where the DNA matches it firmly. Clone size is not always given. Where it is, it says once, few, many or a class for expanded clones.

D gene | J gene | clone size | V gene | CDR3 DNA | CDR3 protein
TRBD1 | TRBJ1-2 | few | TRBV27 | TGTGCCAGCAGTTCCACACGACAGGGGGGGTACTATGGCTACACCTTC | CASSSTRQGGYYGYTF
. | TRBJ2-6 | once | TRBV6-5 | TGTGCCAGCAGCTCTGAGGGCTCTGGGGCCAACGTCCTGACTTTC | CASSSEGSGANVLTF
. | TRBJ1-2 | . | TRBV19 | TGTGCCAGTAGTATTGGGGCAGTCGGCTACACCTTC | CASSIGAVGYTF
TRBD1 | TRBJ2-1 | . | TRBV11-3 | TGTGCCAGCAGCTGGGACAGGGATGACAATGAGCAGTTCTTC | CASSWDRDDNEQFF
. | TRBJ1-2 | . | TRBV7-9 | TGTGCCAGCAGCCGGGGGGATGCCGACCATGGCTACACCTTC | CASSRGDADHGYTF
TRBD2 | TRBJ2-5 | . | TRBV7-2 | TGTGCCAGCAGTTGGGAAGCGGGGGGGCTCGAGACCCAGTACTTC | CASSWEAGGLETQYF
. | TRBJ1-1 | . | TRBV5-1 | TGCGCCAGCAGCTTGGCCGGGGGGCCGGGGAACACTGAAGCTTTCTTT | CASSLAGGPGNTEAFF
. | TRBJ1-1 | . | TRBV30 | TGTGCCTGGAGGAAGACAGGCCCGAACACTGAAGCTTTCTTT | CAWRKTGPNTEAFF
TRBD1 | TRBJ1-1 | . | TRBV4-1 | TGCGCCAGCAGCCTCGAGACAGGGCAGAACACTGAAGCTTTCTTT | CASSLETGQNTEAFF
. | TRBJ1-2 | once | TRBV2 | TGTGCCAGCAGTGTGGGTGCTAGTGGCTACACCTTC | CASSVGASGYTF
TRBD1 | TRBJ1-4 | . | TRBV11-1 | TGTGCCAGCAGCCTCGGACAGGAGAATGAAAAACTGTTTTTT | CASSLGQENEKLFF
TRBD1 | TRBJ1-2 | . | TRBV15 | TGTGCCACCAGCAGAGATCGTCTAGGACAGGGGGTACATGGCTACACCTTC | CATSRDRLGQGVHGYTF
. | TRBJ1-2 | . | TRBV4-3 | TGCGCCAGCAGCCAAGATTCGGGGAACACCAGGCAGGGACTCTATGGCTACACCTTC | CASSQDSGNTRQGLYGYTF
. | TRBJ1-1 | few | TRBV10-3 | TGTGCCATCAGCCAAACTAAACTGAACACTGAAGCTTTCTTT | CAISQTKLNTEAFF
. | TRBJ2-3 | . | TRBV7-2 | TGTGCCAGCAGCTTATTTCAGCCACGGGGGCAGTATTTT | CASSLFQPRGQYF